Listed below are T cell receptor beta chains from one sample, sequenced in a study of vaccination effects on CD4 cells after COVID-19. Antigen specificity for these receptors is unknown. Here immunoSEQ multiplex PCR was the method, and the copy in TCRdb shows in-frame clones only, minus some. The sample consists of tens of thousands of clones, roughly 79% of them appearing once. The specimen comprised CD4+ T cells from PBMCs cultured with HCoV-229E spike peptides, sampled before COVID-19 vaccination. All receptors derive from a human donor who received a COVID-19 vaccine. Each CDR3 is given with its conserved first and last residue. Each record gives: V gene, CDR3 length, D gene, clone size, J gene, CDR3 protein, CDR3 DNA. A D gene is named only where the DNA matches it firmly. Size is omitted from some rows. Given values are once, few, many or a class for expanded clones.

>TRBV28|14|-|-|TRBJ1-6
CASTLAGVNSPLHF
TGTGCCAGCACCCTAGCGGGGGTTAATTCACCCCTCCACTTT
>TRBV6-5|14|-|-|TRBJ2-4
CASRATLAKNIQYF
TGTGCCAGCAGGGCGACTCTAGCCAAAAACATTCAGTACTTC
>TRBV7-9|14|-|few|TRBJ2-1
CASSPQGGGNEQFF
TGTGCCAGCAGCCCACAGGGTGGAGGCAATGAGCAGTTCTTC
>TRBV28|11|-|-|TRBJ2-2
CASSLTGELFF
TGTGCCAGCAGTTTAACCGGGGAGCTGTTTTTT
>TRBV6-4|18|TRBD2|-|TRBJ2-1
CASSPIGLAGGPSNEQFF
TGTGCCAGCAGTCCCATCGGACTAGCGGGGGGGCCAAGCAATGAGCAGTTCTTC
>TRBV28|14|-|-|TRBJ1-5
CASSFRGSNQPQHF
TGTGCCAGCAGTTTCAGGGGTAGCAATCAGCCCCAGCATTTT
>TRBV7-2|15|TRBD2|-|TRBJ2-1
CASSSLPGTSSEQFF
TGTGCCAGCAGCTCCCTTCCCGGGACTAGCAGTGAGCAGTTCTTC
>TRBV5-6|15|TRBD2|-|TRBJ2-5
CASSLFGGARETQYF
TGTGCCAGCAGCCTTTTCGGGGGGGCGAGGGAGACCCAGTACTTC
>TRBV7-2|16|TRBD1|-|TRBJ1-4
CASSRTGGQTNEKLFF
TGTGCCAGCAGCAGGACAGGGGGCCAAACTAATGAAAAACTGTTTTTT
>TRBV4-1|17|TRBD1|-|TRBJ2-3
CASSQVGRDRESDTQYF
TGCGCCAGCAGCCAAGTAGGTCGGGACAGGGAATCAGATACGCAGTATTTT
>TRBV6-5|13|-|-|TRBJ1-2
CASRAGSPYGYTF
TGTGCCAGCAGGGCAGGCTCCCCCTATGGCTACACCTTC
>TRBV11-3|18|TRBD1|-|TRBJ2-2
CASSLRQGPRLLPGELFF
TGTGCCAGCAGCTTACGACAGGGGCCTCGACTATTACCCGGGGAGCTGTTTTTT
>TRBV7-8|13|-|few|TRBJ1-1
CASSLFPNTEAFF
TGTGCCAGCAGCTTATTCCCGAACACTGAAGCTTTCTTT
>TRBV9|14|-|-|TRBJ2-3
CASSVAGLADTQYF
TGTGCCAGCAGCGTAGCGGGATTAGCAGATACGCAGTATTTT
>TRBV3-1/TRBV3-2|16|-|-|TRBJ1-4
CASSQDPPGGDEKLFF
TGTGCCAGCAGCCAAGATCCCCCGGGCGGGGATGAAAAACTGTTTTTT
>TRBV28|16|-|-|TRBJ1-5
CASTGADSVDNQPQHF
TGTGCCAGCACAGGAGCGGACTCGGTTGACAATCAGCCCCAGCATTTT
>TRBV19|15|-|-|TRBJ1-4
CASNPNLGTNEKLFF
TGTGCCAGTAACCCTAACCTGGGGACTAATGAAAAACTGTTTTTT
>TRBV5-1|14|TRBD1|-|TRBJ2-5
CASSLRDRVETQYF
TGCGCCAGCAGCCTCCGGGACAGGGTGGAGACCCAGTACTTC
>TRBV11-2|14|TRBD1|-|TRBJ1-2
CASSPDRGTYGYTF
TGTGCCAGCAGCCCGGACAGGGGCACCTATGGCTACACCTTC
>TRBV19|13|TRBD1|-|TRBJ2-5
CASSGTGRETQYF
TGTGCCAGTAGTGGGACAGGGAGGGAGACCCAGTACTTC
>TRBV24-1|15|TRBD1|-|TRBJ2-5
CATSDPGTGGETQYF
TGTGCCACCAGTGATCCTGGGACAGGGGGAGAGACCCAGTACTTC
>TRBV7-9|15|TRBD2|-|TRBJ2-3
CASSRGLAVSDTQYF
TGTGCCAGCAGTAGGGGACTAGCGGTTTCAGATACGCAGTATTTT
>TRBV10-3|14|-|-|TRBJ2-2
CAISESGNTGELFF
TGTGCCATCAGTGAGTCCGGGAACACCGGGGAGCTGTTTTTT
>TRBV9|13|-|-|TRBJ2-1
CASSVVGYNEQFF
TGTGCCAGCAGCGTGGTAGGTTACAATGAGCAGTTCTTC
>TRBV9|14|-|-|TRBJ2-5
CASSIQGLQETQYF
TGTGCCAGCAGCATACAGGGATTGCAAGAGACCCAGTACTTC
>TRBV5-4|14|-|-|TRBJ2-1
CASSLAGSYNEQFF
TGTGCCAGCAGCTTGGCGGGTTCCTACAATGAGCAGTTCTTC
>TRBV5-1|13|-|few|TRBJ2-2
CASSLPGSGELFF
TGCGCCAGCAGCTTGCCGGGGTCCGGGGAGCTGTTTTTT
>TRBV24-1|15|TRBD1|-|TRBJ2-4
CATSATGTGANIQYF
TGTGCCACCAGTGCTACCGGGACAGGGGCAAACATTCAGTACTTC
>TRBV7-2|15|TRBD1|once|TRBJ2-2
CASSLVGQAGGELFF
TGTGCCAGCAGCCTGGTCGGACAGGCGGGCGGGGAGCTGTTTTTT
>TRBV6-5|16|TRBD1|-|TRBJ1-6
CASSYLAGGYNSPLHF
TGTGCCAGCAGTTACTTGGCAGGGGGGTATAATTCACCCCTCCACTTT
>TRBV5-1|13|-|-|TRBJ2-1
CASSDRAANEQFF
TGCGCCAGCAGCGACCGGGCCGCCAATGAGCAGTTCTTC
>TRBV4-1|15|TRBD1|-|TRBJ1-5
CASSQPDRDNQPQHF
TGCGCCAGCAGCCAACCCGACAGGGACAATCAGCCCCAGCATTTT
>TRBV7-2|14|-|-|TRBJ2-5
CASSLASAQETQYF
TGTGCCAGCAGCTTAGCTAGCGCCCAAGAGACCCAGTACTTC
>TRBV30|15|-|-|TRBJ2-4
CAWSVRGLAKNIQYF
TGTGCCTGGAGTGTGAGGGGGTTAGCCAAAAACATTCAGTACTTC
>TRBV24-1|15|-|-|TRBJ2-3
CATSEPGFSTDTQYF
TGTGCCACCAGTGAACCAGGATTTAGCACAGATACGCAGTATTTT
>TRBV6-5|15|-|-|TRBJ1-4
CASSRTRGLNEKLFF
TGTGCCAGCAGTCGTACCAGGGGACTGAATGAAAAACTGTTTTTT
>TRBV30|16|TRBD1|-|TRBJ1-1
CAWSVRRTGRRTEAFF
TGTGCCTGGAGTGTAAGGCGGACAGGCAGGAGAACTGAAGCTTTCTTT
>TRBV6-5|14|TRBD2|once|TRBJ2-3
CASRRTSIADTQYF
TGTGCCAGCAGGCGGACTAGCATCGCAGATACGCAGTATTTT
>TRBV5-1|14|TRBD1|few|TRBJ1-1
CASSPGTGRTEAFF
TGCGCCAGCAGCCCAGGGACAGGGCGGACTGAAGCTTTCTTT
>TRBV30|14|TRBD1|-|TRBJ1-2
CAWSRDRGPYGYTF
TGTGCCTGGAGTAGGGACAGGGGGCCCTATGGCTACACCTTC
>TRBV5-1|15|TRBD1|-|TRBJ1-1
CASSSSGQGNTEAFF
TGCGCCAGCAGCTCGTCGGGACAGGGGAACACTGAAGCTTTCTTT
>TRBV16|13|-|few|TRBJ1-2
CASSQYRVNGYTF
TGTGCCAGCAGCCAATACCGGGTGAATGGCTACACCTTC
>TRBV9|18|-|-|TRBJ2-1
CASSVEVGGPSSYNEQFF
TGTGCCAGCAGCGTAGAAGTTGGGGGCCCAAGCTCCTACAATGAGCAGTTCTTC
>TRBV2|14|-|-|TRBJ1-4
CASERETTNEKLFF
TGTGCCAGTGAAAGGGAAACAACTAATGAAAAACTGTTTTTT
>TRBV18|14|-|-|TRBJ1-5
CASSPGNSNQPQHF
TGTGCCAGCTCACCGGGCAATAGCAATCAGCCCCAGCATTTT
>TRBV7-3|16|-|-|TRBJ1-1
CASKSTPTHMNTEAFF
TGTGCCAGCAAGAGCACCCCTACGCACATGAACACTGAAGCTTTCTTT
>TRBV29-1|15|-|-|TRBJ2-5
CSVPRGSGYQETQYF
TGCAGCGTGCCCAGGGGCTCAGGGTACCAAGAGACCCAGTACTTC
>TRBV5-1|16|-|-|TRBJ2-2
CASSLSDRPYGGELFF
TGCGCCAGCAGCCTTTCTGACAGACCATACGGCGGGGAGCTGTTTTTT
>TRBV6-4|13|-|-|TRBJ2-1
CASSVEIWNEQFF
TGTGCCAGCAGTGTGGAAATTTGGAATGAGCAGTTCTTC